This T cell receptor beta chain is from a study of Ad26.COV2.S vaccination and SARS-CoV-2 variants. Study at large: Donor was assigned to the Ad26.COV2.S arm of trial COV1001. The study gave Ad26.COV2.S intramuscularly, once or twice 56 days apart.

Treatment here: some 20 received Ad26.COV2.S at low or high dose, single or two shots; about 5 received placebo; per-sample allocation not given. Specimen acquisition occurred on day 63 following the initial vaccine or placebo injection. Boston supplied an adult donor aged 18-55 years. Only in-frame clones appear in the TCRdb table, and some are missing; sequencing was by immunoSEQ multiplex PCR. Here the sample spans 350,000 to 450,000 clones, about nine tenths being singletons. The CDR3 is 15 residues long. The V gene's germline CDR1 is LNHDA and CDR2 SQIVND (reference sequence). V was clipped by 8 bases and J by 3 bases; unmatched bases: 5.

The starting material was peripheral blood, obtained in a trial of Ad26.COV2.S vaccine versus placebo. The chain joins TRBV19 to TRBJ2-1; 12 bases align to TRBD2. The sequence came from a person aged 18 to 65 who received the Ad26.COV2.S COVID-19 vaccine or a placebo. CDR3 residues: CASATSGGLYNEQFF. CDR3 bases: TGTGCCAGTGCAACTAGCGGGGGGCTCTACAATGAGCAGTTCTTC.